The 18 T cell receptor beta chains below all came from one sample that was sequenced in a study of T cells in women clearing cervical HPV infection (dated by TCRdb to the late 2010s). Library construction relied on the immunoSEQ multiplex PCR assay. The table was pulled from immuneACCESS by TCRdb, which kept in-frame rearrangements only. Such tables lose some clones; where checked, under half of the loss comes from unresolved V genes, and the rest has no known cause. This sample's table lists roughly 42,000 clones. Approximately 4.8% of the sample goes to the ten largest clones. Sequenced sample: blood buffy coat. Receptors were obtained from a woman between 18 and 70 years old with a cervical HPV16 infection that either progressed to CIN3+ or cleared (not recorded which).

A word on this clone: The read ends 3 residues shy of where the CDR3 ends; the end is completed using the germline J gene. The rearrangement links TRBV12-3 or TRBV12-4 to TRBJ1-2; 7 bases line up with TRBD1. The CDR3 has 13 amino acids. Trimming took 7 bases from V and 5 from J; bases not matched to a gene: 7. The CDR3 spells CASTLGTVYGYTF. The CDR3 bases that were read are TGTGCCAGCACCCTCGGGACAGTTTATGGC.

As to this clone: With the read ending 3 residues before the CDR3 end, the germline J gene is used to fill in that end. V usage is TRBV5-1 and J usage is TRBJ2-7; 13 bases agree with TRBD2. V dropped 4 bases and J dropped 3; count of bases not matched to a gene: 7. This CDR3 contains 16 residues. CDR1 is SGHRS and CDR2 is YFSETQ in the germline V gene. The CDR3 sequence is CASSTGTSGDIYEQYF. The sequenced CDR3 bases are TGCGCCAGCAGCACAGGGACTAGCGGGGACATCTACGAG.

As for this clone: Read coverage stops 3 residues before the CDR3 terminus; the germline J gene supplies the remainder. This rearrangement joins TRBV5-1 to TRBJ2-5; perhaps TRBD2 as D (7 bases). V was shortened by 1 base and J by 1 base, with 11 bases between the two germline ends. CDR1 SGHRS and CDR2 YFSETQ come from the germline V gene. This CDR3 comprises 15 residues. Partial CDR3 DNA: TGCGCCAGCAGCTTGTGGGGGGGGCCCCAAGAGACC. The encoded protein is CASSLWGGPQET. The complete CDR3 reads CASSLWGGPQETQYF.

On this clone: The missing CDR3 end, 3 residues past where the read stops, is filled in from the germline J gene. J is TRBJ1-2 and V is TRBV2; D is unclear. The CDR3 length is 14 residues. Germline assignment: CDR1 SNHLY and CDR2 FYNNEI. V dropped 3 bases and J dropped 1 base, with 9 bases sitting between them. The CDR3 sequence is CASSEVQSNYGYTF. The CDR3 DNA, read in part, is TGTGCCAGCAGTGAGGTGCAGAGTAACTATGGC.

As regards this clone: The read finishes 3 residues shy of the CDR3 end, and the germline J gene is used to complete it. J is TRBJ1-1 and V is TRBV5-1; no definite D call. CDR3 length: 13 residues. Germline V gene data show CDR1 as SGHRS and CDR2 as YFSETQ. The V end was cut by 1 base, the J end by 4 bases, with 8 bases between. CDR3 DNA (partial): TGCGCCAGCAGCTTGAGGGTGGGCACTGAA. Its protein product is CASSLRVGTE. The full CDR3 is CASSLRVGTEAFF.

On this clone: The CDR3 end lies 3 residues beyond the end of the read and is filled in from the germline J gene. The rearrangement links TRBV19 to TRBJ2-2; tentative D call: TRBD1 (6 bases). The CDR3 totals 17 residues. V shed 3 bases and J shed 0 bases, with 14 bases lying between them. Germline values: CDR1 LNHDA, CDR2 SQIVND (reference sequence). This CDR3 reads CASSIWQGRPNTGELFF. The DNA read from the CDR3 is TGTGCCAGTAGTATTTGGCAGGGGCGCCCGAACACCGGGGAG.

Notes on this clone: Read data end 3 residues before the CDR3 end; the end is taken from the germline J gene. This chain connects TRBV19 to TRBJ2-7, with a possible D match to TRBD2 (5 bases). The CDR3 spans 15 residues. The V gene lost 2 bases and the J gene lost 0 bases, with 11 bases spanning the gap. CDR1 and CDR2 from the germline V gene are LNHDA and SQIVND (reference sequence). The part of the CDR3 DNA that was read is TGTGCCAGTAGTATAAGGACTGAGGGCTCCTACGAG. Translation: CASSIRTEGSYE. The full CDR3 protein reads CASSIRTEGSYEQYF.

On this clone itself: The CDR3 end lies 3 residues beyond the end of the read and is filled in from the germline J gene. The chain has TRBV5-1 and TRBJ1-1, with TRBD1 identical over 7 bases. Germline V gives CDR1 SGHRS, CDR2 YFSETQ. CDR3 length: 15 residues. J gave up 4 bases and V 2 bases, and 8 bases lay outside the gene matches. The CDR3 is CASSFGDREGTEAFF. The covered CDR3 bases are TGCGCCAGCAGCTTCGGAGACAGGGAGGGCACTGAA.

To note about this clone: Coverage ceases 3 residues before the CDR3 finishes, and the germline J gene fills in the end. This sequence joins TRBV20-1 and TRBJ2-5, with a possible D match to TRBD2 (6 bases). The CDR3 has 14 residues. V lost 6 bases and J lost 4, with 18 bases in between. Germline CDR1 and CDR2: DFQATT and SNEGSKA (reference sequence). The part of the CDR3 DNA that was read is TGCAGTGCGAATGCCGGGACTGCGGGAGAGACC. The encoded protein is CSANAGTAGET. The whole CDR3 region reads CSANAGTAGETQYF.

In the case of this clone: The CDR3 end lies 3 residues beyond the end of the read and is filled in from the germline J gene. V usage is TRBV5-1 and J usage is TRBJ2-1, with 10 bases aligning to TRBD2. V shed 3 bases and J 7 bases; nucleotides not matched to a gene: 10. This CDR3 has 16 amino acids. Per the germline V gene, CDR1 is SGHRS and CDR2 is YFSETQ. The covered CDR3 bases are TGCGCCAGCAGCTCCGTCAGCGGGGGGGGCAGGAATGAG. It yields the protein CASSSVSGGGRNE. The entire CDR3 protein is CASSSVSGGGRNEQFF.

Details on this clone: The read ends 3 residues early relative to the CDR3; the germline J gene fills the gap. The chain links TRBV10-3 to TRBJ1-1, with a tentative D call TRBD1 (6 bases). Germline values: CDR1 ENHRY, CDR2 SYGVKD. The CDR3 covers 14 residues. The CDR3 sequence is CAISDGGRGMVAFF. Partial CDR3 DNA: TGTGCCATCAGTGACGGAGGCAGGGGTATGGTA.

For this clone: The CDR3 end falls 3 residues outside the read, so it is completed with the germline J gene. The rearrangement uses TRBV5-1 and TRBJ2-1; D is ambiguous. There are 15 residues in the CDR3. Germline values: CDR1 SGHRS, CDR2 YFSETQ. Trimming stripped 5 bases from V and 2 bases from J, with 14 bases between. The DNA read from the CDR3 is TGCGCCAGCAGGCCAATCGAAGCCACCTACAATGAG. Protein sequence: CASRPIEATYNE. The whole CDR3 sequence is CASRPIEATYNEQFF.

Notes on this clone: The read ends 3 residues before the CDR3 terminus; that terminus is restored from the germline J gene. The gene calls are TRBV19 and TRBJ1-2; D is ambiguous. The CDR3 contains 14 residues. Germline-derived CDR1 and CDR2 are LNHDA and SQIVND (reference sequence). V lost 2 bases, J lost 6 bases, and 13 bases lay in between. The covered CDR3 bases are TGTGCCAGTAGTATACGACTAAACTCTGATGGC. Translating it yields CASSIRLNSDG. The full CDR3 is CASSIRLNSDGYTF. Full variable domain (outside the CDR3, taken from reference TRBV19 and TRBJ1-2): DGGITQSPKYLFRKEGQNVTLSCEQNLNHDAMYWYRQDPGQGLRLIYYSQIVNDFQKGDIAEGYSVSREKKESFPLTVTSAQKNPTAFYLCASSIRLNSDGYTFGSGTRLTVV.

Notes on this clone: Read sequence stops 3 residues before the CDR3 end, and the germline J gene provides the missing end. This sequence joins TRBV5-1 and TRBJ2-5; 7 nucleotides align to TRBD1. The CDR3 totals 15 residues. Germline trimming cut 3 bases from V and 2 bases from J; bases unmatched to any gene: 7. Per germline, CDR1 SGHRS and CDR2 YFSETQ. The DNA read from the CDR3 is TGCGCCAGCAGCTCTATCGGGACAGTACAAGAGACC. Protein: CASSSIGTVQET. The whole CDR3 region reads CASSSIGTVQETQYF.

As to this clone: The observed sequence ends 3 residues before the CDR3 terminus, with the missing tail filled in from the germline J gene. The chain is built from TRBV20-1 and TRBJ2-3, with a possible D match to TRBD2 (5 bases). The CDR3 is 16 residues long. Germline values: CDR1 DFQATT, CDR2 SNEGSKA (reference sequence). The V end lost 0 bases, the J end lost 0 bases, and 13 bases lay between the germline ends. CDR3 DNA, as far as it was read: TGCAGTGCTAGAGACGAAAGCGGTCCTAGCACAGATACG. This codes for CSARDESGPSTDT. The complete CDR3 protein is CSARDESGPSTDTQYF.

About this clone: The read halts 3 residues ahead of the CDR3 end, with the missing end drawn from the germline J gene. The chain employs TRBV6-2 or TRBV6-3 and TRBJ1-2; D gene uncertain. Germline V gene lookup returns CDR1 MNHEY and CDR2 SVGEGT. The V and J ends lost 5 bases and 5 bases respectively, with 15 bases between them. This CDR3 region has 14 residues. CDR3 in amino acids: CASSPLRPTYGYTF. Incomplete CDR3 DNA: TGTGCCAGCAGTCCCTTACGTCCGACTTATGGC.

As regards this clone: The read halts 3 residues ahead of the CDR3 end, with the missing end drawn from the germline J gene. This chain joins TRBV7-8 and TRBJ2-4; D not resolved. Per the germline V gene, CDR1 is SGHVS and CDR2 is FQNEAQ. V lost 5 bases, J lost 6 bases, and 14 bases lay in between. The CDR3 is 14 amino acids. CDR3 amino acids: CASSPSPALNIQYF. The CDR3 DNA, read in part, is TGTGCCAGCAGCCCCAGCCCAGCGTTAAACATT.

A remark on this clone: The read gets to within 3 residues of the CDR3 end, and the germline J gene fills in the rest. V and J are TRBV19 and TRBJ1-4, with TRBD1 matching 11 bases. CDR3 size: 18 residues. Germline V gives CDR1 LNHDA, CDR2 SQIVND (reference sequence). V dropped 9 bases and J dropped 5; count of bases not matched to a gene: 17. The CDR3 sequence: CASSRRTGGLGRNEKLFF. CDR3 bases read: TGTGCCAGCAGTCGGCGGACAGGGGGCTTGGGACGCAATGAAAAA.